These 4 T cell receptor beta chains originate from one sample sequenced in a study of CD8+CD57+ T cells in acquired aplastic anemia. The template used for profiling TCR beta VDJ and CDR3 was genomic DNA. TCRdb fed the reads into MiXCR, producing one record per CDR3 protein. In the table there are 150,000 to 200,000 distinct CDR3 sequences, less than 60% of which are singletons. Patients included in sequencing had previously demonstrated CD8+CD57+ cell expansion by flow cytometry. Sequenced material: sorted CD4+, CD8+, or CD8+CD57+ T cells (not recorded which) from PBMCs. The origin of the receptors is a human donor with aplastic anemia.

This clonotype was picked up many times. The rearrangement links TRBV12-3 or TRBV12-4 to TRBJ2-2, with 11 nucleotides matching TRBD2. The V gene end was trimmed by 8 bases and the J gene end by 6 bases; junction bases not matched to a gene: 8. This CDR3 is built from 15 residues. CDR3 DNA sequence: TGTGCCAGCGCCGGCCTAGCGGGAGGATCCGGGGAGCTGTTTTTT. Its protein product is CASAGLAGGSGELFF.

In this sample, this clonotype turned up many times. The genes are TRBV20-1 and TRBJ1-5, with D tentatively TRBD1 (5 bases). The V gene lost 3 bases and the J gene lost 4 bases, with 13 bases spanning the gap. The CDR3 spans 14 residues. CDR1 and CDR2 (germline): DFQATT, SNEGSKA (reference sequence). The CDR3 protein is CSASGARGNQPQHF. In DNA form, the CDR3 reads TGCAGTGCTAGCGGCGCCCGGGGGAATCAGCCCCAGCATTTT.

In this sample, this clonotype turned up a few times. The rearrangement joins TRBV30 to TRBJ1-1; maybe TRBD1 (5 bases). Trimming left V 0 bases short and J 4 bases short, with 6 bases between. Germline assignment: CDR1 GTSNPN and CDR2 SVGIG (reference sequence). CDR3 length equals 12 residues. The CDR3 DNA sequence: TGTGCCTGGAGTGTGAGGGGCACTGAAGCTTTCTTT. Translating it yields CAWSVRGTEAFF.

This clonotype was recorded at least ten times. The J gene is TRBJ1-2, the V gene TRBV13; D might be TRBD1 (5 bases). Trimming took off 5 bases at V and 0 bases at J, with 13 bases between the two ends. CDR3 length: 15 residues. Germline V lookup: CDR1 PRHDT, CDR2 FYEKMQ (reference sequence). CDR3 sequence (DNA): TGTGCCAGCAGCCACCAAGGGACTGCTAACTATGGCTACACCTTC. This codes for CASSHQGTANYGYTF.